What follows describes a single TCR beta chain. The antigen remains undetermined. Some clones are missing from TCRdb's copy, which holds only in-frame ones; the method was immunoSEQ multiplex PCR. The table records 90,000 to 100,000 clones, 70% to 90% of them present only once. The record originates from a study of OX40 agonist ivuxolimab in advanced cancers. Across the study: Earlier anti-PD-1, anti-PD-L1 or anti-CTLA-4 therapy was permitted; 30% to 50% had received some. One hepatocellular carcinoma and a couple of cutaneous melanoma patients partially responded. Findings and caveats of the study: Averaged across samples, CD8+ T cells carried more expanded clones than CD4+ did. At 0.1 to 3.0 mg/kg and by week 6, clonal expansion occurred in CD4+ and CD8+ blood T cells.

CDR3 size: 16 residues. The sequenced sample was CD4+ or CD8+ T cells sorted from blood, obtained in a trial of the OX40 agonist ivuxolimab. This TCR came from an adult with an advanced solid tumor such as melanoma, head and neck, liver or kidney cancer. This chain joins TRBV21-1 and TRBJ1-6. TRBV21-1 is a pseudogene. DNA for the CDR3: TGTGCCAGCAGCATAGCAGGCCCCTTTCTACATTCACCCCTCCACTTT. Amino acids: CASSIAGPFLHSPLHF.